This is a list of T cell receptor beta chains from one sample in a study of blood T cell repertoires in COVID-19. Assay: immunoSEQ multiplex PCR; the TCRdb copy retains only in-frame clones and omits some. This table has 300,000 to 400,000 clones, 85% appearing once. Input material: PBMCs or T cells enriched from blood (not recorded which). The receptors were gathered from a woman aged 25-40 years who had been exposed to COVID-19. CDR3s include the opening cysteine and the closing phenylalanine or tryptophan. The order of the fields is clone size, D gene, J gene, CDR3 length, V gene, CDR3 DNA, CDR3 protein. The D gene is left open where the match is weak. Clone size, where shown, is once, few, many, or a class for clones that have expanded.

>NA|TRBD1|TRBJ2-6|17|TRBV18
TGTGCCAGCTCTCGCGGACAGGGTATAACTGGGGCCAACGTCCTGACTTTC
CASSRGQGITGANVLTF
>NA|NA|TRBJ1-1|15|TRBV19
TGTGCCAGTAGTCTGAAAGCGGGCAGGCACACTGAAGCTTTCTTT
CASSLKAGRHTEAFF
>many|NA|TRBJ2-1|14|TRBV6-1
TGTGCCAGCAGTGATACCTTAGAGGTGGGTGAGCAGTTCTTC
CASSDTLEVGEQFF
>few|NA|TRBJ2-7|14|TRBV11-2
TGTGCCAGCAGCTTACTGCGAAACTCCTACGAGCAGTACTTC
CASSLLRNSYEQYF
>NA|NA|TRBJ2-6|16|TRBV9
TGTGCCAGCAGCTTTGGACAGCTCTCTGGGGCCAACGTCCTGACTTTC
CASSFGQLSGANVLTF
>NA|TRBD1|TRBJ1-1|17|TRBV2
TGTGCCAGCAGTCCCGGGACAGGTTCCCCTTGGGTGACTGAAGCTTTCTTT
CASSPGTGSPWVTEAFF
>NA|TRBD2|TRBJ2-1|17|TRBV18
TGTGCCAGCTCACCACGGTCGGCGGGGGGGCCGTACAATGAGCAGTTCTTC
CASSPRSAGGPYNEQFF
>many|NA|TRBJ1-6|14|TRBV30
TGTGCCTGGAGACCTGGGACACCAAATTCACCCCTCCACTTT
CAWRPGTPNSPLHF
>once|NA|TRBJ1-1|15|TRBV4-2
TGTGCCAGCAGCCAAGACAGGAGGGTAGGCACTGAAGCTTTCTTT
CASSQDRRVGTEAFF
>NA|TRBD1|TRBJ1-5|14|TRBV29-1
TGCAGCGTTGGAGAACAGGGGGTCAATCAGCCCCAGCATTTT
CSVGEQGVNQPQHF
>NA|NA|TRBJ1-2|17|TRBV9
TGTGCCAGCAGCGTAGAGGGGGGGAGACGGCGTACTAGAGGCTACACCTTC
CASSVEGGRRRTRGYTF
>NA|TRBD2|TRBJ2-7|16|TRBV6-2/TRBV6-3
TGTGCCAGCAGCCCTGGACTAGCGGGGATACCCTACGAGCAGTACTTC
CASSPGLAGIPYEQYF
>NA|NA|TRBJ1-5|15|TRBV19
TGTGCCAGTAGTATAAGTCAGGGTGGCAATCAGCCCCAGCATTTT
CASSISQGGNQPQHF
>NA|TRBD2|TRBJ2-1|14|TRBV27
TGTGCCAGCAGGCGACTAGCGGGAGTCTCTGAGCAGTTCTTC
CASRRLAGVSEQFF
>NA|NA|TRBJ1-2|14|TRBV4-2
TGTGCCAGCAGCCAAGACCGGACAGCCTATGGCTACACCTTC
CASSQDRTAYGYTF
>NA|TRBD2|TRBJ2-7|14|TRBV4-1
TGCGCCAGCAGTGAGGAATTGGGAGGGGTGGCGCAGTACTTC
CASSEELGGVAQYF
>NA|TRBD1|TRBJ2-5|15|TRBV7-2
TGTGCCAGCAGCAGCCGGGACAGGGGGTTGGAGACCCAGTACTTC
CASSSRDRGLETQYF
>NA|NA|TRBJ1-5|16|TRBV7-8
TGTGCCAGCAGCTTTGAACAGGGCTATAGCAATCAGCCCCAGCATTTT
CASSFEQGYSNQPQHF
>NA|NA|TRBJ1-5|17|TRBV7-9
TGTGCCAGCAGCTCAGAAGCCGGGAGGGTGTTAAATCAGCCCCAGCATTTT
CASSSEAGRVLNQPQHF
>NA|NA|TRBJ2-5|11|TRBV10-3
TGTGCCACCAGTGCGGGAGAGACCCAGTACTTC
CATSAGETQYF
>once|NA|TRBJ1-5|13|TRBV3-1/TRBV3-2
TGTGCCAGCAGCCGCAACATGGCCAAGCCCCAGCATTTT
CASSRNMAKPQHF
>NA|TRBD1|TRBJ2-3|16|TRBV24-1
TGTGCCACCAGTGACGGACAGGGATTATCGGGGGATACGCAGTATTTT
CATSDGQGLSGDTQYF
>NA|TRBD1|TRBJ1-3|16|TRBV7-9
TGTGCCAGCAGTCCCCCGGGACAGGCTACTGGAAACACCATATATTTT
CASSPPGQATGNTIYF
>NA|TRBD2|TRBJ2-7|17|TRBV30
TGTGCCTGGAGTGTAGCAGACGGCGGGGGGGCCGGTCACGAGCAGTACTTC
CAWSVADGGGAGHEQYF
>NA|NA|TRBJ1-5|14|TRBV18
TGTGCCAGCTCACCGGCAATTTCATTTCAGCCCCAGCATTTT
CASSPAISFQPQHF
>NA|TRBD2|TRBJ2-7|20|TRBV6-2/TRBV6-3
TGTGCCAGCAGTTACTCGATCGTGGCGGGGGGACCTCAAAGCTCCTACGAGCAGTACTTC
CASSYSIVAGGPQSSYEQYF
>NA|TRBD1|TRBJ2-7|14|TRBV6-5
TGTGCCAGCAGCCTTTCGACAGGGGCGAACGAGCAGTACTTC
CASSLSTGANEQYF
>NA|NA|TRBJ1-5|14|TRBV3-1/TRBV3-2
TGTGCCAGCAGCCAAGCCACAGTCAATCAGCCCCAGCATTTT
CASSQATVNQPQHF
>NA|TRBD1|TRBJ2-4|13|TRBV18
TGTGCCAGCTCACAGGGGGCTGGAGACATTCAGTACTTC
CASSQGAGDIQYF
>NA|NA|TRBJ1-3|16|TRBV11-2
TGTGCCAGCAGCTTAGCCCCGTTAAACTCTGGAAACACCATATATTTT
CASSLAPLNSGNTIYF
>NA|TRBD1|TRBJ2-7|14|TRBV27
TGTGCCAGCAGTCTAGGGACAGCTACCTACGAGCAGTACTTC
CASSLGTATYEQYF
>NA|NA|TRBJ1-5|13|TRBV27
TGTGCCAGCAGTCAGGGCAGGGGTCAGCCCCAGCATTTT
CASSQGRGQPQHF
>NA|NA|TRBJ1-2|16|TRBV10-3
TGTGCCATCAGTGAGATGGCGGAGGCAGAGGCCTATGGCTACACCTTC
CAISEMAEAEAYGYTF
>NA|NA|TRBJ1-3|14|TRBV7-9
TGTGCCAGCAGCTTATCAGTATCCGGAAACACCATATATTTT
CASSLSVSGNTIYF
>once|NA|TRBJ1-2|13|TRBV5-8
TGTGCCAGCATCTGGAGGGGCGGAGATGGCTACACCTTC
CASIWRGGDGYTF
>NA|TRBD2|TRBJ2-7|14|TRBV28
TGTGCCAGCAGTTTAGATCGGGGGGCCTACGAGCAGTACTTC
CASSLDRGAYEQYF
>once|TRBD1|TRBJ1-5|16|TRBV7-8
TGTGCCAGCAGCAACGGACAGGGGAGGTTTCAGCAGCCCCAGCATTTT
CASSNGQGRFQQPQHF
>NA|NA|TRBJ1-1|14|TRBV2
TGTGCCAGCAGTCTCCTAACAGGGACGCAGAGCGCTTTCTTT
CASSLLTGTQSAFF
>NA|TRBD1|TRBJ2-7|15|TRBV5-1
TGCGCCAGCAGCTGGACAGGGGTTAGCTCCTACGAGCAGTACTTC
CASSWTGVSSYEQYF
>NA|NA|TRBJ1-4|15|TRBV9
TGTGCCAGCGCTAAGTCTTCGAGGGGGAATGAAAAACTGTTTTTT
CASAKSSRGNEKLFF
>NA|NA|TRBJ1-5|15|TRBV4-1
TGCGCCAGCAGCCAAGCCGAGGGAGGGAATCAGCCCCAGCATTTT
CASSQAEGGNQPQHF
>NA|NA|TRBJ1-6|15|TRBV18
TGTGCCAGCTCACCGGAGGGGTCCAATAATTCACCCCTCCACTTT
CASSPEGSNNSPLHF
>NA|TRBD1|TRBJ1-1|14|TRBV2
TGTGCCAGCAGTGGCGGGACAGGGGTCACTGAAGCTTTCTTT
CASSGGTGVTEAFF
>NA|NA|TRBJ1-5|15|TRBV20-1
TGCAGTGCTAGTCGAAAGGCAGGGGTTAATCAGCCCCAGCATTTT
CSASRKAGVNQPQHF
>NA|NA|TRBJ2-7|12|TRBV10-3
TGTGCCATCAGTGAGTCCGTGGCCGAGCAGTACTTC
CAISESVAEQYF
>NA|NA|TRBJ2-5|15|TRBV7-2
TGTGCCAGCAGCATGAACGCGGCTGTACAAGAGACCCAGTACTTC
CASSMNAAVQETQYF